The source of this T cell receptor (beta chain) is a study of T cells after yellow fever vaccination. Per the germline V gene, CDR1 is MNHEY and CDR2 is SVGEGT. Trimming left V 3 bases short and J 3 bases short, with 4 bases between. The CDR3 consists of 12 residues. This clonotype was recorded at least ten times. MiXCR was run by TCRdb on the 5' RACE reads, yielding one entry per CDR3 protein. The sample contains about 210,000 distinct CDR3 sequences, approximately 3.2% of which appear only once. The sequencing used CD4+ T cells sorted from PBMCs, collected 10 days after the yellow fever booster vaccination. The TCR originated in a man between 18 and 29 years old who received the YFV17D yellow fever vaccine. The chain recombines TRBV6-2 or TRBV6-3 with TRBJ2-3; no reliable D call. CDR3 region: CASSYRTDTQYF. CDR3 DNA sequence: TGTGCCAGCAGTTATCGTACAGATACGCAGTATTTT.